A single T cell receptor (beta chain) is shown here with its context. This specimen belongs to a study of cytomegalovirus exposure and HLA in healthy donors. A multiplex PCR was run with 60 Vbeta primers and 13 Jbeta primers. Method: immunoSEQ multiplex PCR; TCRdb's copy keeps in-frame clones and lacks some. Found here are roughly 110,000 clones, about 81% of them singletons; the top ten hold roughly 2.6%. The CDR3 covers 17 residues. V gave up 6 bases and J gave up 3 bases; unmatched junction bases: 13. Germline assignment: CDR1 SNHLY and CDR2 FYNNEI. The specimen sequenced was PBMCs. The clonotype originates from a man aged 30 to 45 in good health and CMV-seropositive. The gene calls are TRBV2 and TRBJ2-1; 8 bases match TRBD1. CDR3 amino acids: CASSEAARDRIYNEQFF. The CDR3 nucleotides read TGTGCCAGCAGCGAGGCCGCTCGGGACAGGATCTACAATGAGCAGTTCTTC. Together with reference TRBV2 and TRBJ2-1, the CDR3 gives the full variable domain: EPEVTQTPSHQVTQMGQEVILRCVPISNHLYFYWYRQILGQKVEFLVSFYNNEISEKSEIFDDQFSVERPDGSNFTLKIRSTKLEDSAMYFCASSEAARDRIYNEQFFGPGTRLTVL.